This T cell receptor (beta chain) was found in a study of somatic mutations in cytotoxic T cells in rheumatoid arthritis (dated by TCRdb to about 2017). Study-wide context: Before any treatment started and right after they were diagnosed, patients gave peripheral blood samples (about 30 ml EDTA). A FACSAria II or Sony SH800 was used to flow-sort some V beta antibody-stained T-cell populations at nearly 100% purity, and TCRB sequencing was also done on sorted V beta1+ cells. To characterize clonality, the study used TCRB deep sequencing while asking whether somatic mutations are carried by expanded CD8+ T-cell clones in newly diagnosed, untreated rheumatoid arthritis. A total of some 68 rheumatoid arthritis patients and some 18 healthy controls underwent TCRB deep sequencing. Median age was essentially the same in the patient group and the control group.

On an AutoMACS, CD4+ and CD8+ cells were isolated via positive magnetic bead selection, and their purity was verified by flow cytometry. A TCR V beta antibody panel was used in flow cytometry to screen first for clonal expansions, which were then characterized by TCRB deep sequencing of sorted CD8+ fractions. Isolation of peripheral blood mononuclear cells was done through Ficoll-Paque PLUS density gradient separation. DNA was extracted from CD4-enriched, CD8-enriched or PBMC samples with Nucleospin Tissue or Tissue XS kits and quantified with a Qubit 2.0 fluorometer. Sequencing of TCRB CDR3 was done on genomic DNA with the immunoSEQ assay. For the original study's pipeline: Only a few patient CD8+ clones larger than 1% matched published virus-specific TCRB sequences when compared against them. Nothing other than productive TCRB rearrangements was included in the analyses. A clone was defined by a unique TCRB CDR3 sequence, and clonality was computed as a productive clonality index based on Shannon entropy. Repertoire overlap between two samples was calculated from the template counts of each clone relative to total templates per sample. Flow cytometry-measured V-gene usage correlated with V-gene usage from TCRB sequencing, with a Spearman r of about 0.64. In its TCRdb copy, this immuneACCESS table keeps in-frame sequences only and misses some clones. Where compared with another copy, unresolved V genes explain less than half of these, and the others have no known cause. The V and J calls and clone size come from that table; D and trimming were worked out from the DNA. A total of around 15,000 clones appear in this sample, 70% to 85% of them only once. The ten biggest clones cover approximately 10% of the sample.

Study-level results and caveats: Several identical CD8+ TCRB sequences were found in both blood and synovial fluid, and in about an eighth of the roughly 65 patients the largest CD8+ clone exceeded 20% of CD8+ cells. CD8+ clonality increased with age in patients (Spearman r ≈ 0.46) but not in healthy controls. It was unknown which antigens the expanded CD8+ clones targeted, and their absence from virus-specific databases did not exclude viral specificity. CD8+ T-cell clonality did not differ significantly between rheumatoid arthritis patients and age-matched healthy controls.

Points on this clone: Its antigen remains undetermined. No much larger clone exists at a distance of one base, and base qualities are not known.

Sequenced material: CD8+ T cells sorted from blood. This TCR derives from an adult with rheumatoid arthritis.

The encoded CDR3 is CASSWGSITEAFF. The bases are TGTGCCAGCAGTTGGGGGAGCATTACTGAAGCTTTCTTT. Recombination joined TRBV28 with TRBJ1-1; TRBD1 is a possible D gene, resting on 5 matching bases. Looking up the germline V gene yields CDR1 MDHEN and CDR2 SYDVKM. From cysteine to phenylalanine, the CDR3 is 13 amino acids long. The sequence is cut down to CDR3 DNA, 39 bases in frame from base 1. The junction carries 11 bases between V and J, which are trimmed by 4 bases and 5 bases respectively.